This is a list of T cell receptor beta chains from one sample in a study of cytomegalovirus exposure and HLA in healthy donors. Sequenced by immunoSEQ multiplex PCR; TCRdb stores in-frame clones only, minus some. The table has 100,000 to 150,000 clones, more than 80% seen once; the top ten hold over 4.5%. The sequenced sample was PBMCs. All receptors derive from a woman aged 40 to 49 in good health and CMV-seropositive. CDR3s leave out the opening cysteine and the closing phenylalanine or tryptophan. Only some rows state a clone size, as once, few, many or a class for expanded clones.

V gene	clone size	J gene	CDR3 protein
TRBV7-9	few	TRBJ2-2	ASSSTLDRGGTGELF
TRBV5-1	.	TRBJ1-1	ASSLVGGFTEAF
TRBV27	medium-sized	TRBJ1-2	ASSTGTGGFPNYGYT
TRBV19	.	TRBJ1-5	ASSSRQVEQPQH
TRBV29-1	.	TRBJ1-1	SALLVEAF
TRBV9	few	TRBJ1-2	ASHAGDYGYT
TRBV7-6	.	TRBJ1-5	ASSLWDRGGNQPQH
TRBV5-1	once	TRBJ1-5	ASSSGDRQPQH
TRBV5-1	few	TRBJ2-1	ASTRNGLAEYNEQF
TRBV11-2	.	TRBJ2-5	ASSLVGRREETQY
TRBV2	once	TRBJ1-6	ASSTDRGSSYNSPLH
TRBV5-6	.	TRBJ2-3	ASSPTSGSTDTQY
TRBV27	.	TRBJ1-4	ASSPPGGFNEKLF
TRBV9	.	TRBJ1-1	ASSVGSGSLNTEAF
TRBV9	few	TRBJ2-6	ASSVASRDTYSGANVLT
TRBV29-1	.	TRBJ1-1	SSQTAMNTEAF
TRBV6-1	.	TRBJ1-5	ASSGTGSSNQPQH
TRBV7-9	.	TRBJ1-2	ASGGTGQRSYGYT
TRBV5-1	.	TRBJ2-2	ASTSMGTGQGGELF
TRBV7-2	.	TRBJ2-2	ASSPTSGTGELF
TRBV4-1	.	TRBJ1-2	ASSHRTGGASGYT
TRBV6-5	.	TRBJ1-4	ASRGVGDEKLF
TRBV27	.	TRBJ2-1	ASSFSGGSYNEQF
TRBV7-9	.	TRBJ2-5	ASSTAQETQY
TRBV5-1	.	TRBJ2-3	ASSLEGTETYTDTQY
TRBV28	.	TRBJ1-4	ASVGSGGNEKLF
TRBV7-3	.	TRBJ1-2	ASSLTSGGKGYGYT
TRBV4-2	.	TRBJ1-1	ASSQDRGGTEAF
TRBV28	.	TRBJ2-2	ASSSLRVMRPEEELF
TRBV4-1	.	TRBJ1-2	ASSLGQGGYGYT
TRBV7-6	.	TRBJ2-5	ASSLGRGMGETQY
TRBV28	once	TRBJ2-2	ASSFGQDTGELF
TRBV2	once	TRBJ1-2	ASSRGQGPLDGYT
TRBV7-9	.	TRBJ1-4	ASSLGTETLGTNEKLF
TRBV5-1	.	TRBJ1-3	ASSRTGTSGNTIY
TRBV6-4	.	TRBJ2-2	ASSDSLATGELF
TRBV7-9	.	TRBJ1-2	ASRSGPSSGYT
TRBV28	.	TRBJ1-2	ASRGDTVYGYT
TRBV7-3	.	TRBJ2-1	ASSLTPGQGVNEQF
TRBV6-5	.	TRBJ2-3	ASSYSKGQGGDTQY
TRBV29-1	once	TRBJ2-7	SVGSSYEQY
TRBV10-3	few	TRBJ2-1	AISESSLAGGTYNEQF
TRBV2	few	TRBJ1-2	ASSEETGGNYGYT
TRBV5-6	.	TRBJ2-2	ASSLALAGGNTGELF
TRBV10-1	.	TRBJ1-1	ASSESTGGFTEAF
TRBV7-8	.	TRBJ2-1	ASSLGAGEQF
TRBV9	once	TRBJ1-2	ASSYPRGGNYGYT
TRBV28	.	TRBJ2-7	ASSPFATGQIPYEQY